This T cell receptor (beta chain) was documented in a study of cytomegalovirus exposure and HLA in healthy donors. The CDR3 sequence is 16 residues long. Losses at the gene ends were 6 bases for V and 2 bases for J; bases not matched to a gene: 8. Per the germline V gene, CDR1 is WSHSY and CDR2 is SAAADI. On this clone: As yet, its antigen is unknown.

Overall study results and limits: An apparent linkage of common viral pathogens to several of the most significant clusters emerged in a later analysis.

The PCR had 60 Vbeta and 13 Jbeta primers. Sequencing used immunoSEQ multiplex PCR; TCRdb keeps in-frame clones, though not all of them. The sample contains some 170,000 clones, approximately 80% of which appear only once. The sequenced sample was PBMCs. This chain links TRBV10-2 with TRBJ2-2; 8 nucleotides match TRBD2. This TCR derives from a woman younger than 35 in good health and CMV-seronegative. DNA for the CDR3: TGCGCCAGCAGGCAAGGGACTAGTCTTAACACCGGGGAGCTGTTTTTT. Translating it yields CASRQGTSLNTGELFF.